This T cell receptor beta chain was retrieved from a study of T cell changes during pregnancy in multiple sclerosis. Profiling relied on immunoSEQ multiplex PCR, and the TCRdb table lists in-frame clones only, not all of them. The sample lists roughly 55,000 clones, about 90% seen once, with more than 0.15% in the top ten. Regarding this clone: This sample also contains other DNA sequences that code for the same CDR3.

Per germline, CDR1 MGHDK and CDR2 SYGVNS. This CDR3 is built from 14 residues. V lost 2 bases, J lost 5 bases, and 12 bases lay in between. The V and J genes are TRBV25-1 and TRBJ2-5; D might be TRBD2 (7 bases). The sample consisted of CD4+ T cells from peripheral blood mononuclear cells, taken after pregnancy. This receptor was identified in a female donor in good health, enrolled as a control in a pregnancy study. The CDR3 is CASSEGRGGETQYF. CDR3 sequence (DNA): TGTGCCAGCAGTGAAGGAAGGGGGGGGGAGACCCAGTACTTC.